One T cell receptor beta chain is described in this entry. The antigen remains unidentified. The sample belongs to a study of tumor-infiltrating lymphocytes in localized non-small cell lung cancer. Study in general: From each patient, both tumor and uninvolved lung, non-adjacent to tumor, were sampled. Study-wide findings and caveats: Only some patients had TCR sequencing, depending on available tissue.

Using immunoSEQ multiplex PCR, the repertoire was profiled, and TCRdb retains in-frame clones only, with some absent. The sample yields fewer than 25,000 clones, 60% to 80% seen once. The CDR3 extends over 18 amino acids. CDR1 is SGHRS, CDR2 YFSETQ, per germline. The trim removed 0 bases at V and 6 bases at J, leaving 7 bases unmatched. This sequence was found in a human donor with non-small cell lung cancer. The gene calls are TRBV5-1 and TRBJ2-4; 15 nucleotides agree with TRBD2. Sequenced: lung tumor tissue. The CDR3 loop reads CASSLVTGLAGGGNIQYF. The CDR3 DNA follows: TGCGCCAGCAGCTTGGTCACGGGACTAGCGGGAGGAGGAAACATTCAGTACTTC.